This is a list of T cell receptor beta chains from one sample in a study of CD39 and CD103 CD8 tumor-infiltrating T cells. Generated by immunoSEQ multiplex PCR, the TCRdb table keeps only in-frame clones and is missing some. This sample has several thousand clones, with over 50% found just once. Sequencing input: CD8+ T cells sorted from blood. The receptor source for this set is a human donor with head and neck squamous cell carcinoma. Both conserved end residues are part of each CDR3. Each record gives: CDR3 DNA, CDR3 protein, J gene, V gene, clone size, D gene. The D gene is left open where the match is weak. Clone size is given for some rows only: seen once, a few or many times, or a class if the clone is expanded.

TGTGCCAGTAGTATAAAGAAGGACAGTGAGCAGTTCTTC | CASSIKKDSEQFF | TRBJ2-1 | TRBV19 | - | -
TGTGCCAGCAGCCATAGGGGTACCGGGGAGCTGTTTTTT | CASSHRGTGELFF | TRBJ2-2 | TRBV25-1 | - | -
TGTGCCAGCAGCTTAGGTCGCAGGGGGCAAGGAAACACCATATATTTT | CASSLGRRGQGNTIYF | TRBJ1-3 | TRBV7-6 | - | TRBD1
TGCGCCAGCAGCCAAGGCTTCGTGGGGGAGAACACCGGGGAGCTGTTTTTT | CASSQGFVGENTGELFF | TRBJ2-2 | TRBV4-3 | - | -
TGTGCCAGCAGCCGCAGCCCGGAGGAAAGCTCCTACAATGAGCAGTTCTTC | CASSRSPEESSYNEQFF | TRBJ2-1 | TRBV11-3 | - | -
TGTGCCATCAAGGGACTTGAGAACAATGAGCAGTTCTTC | CAIKGLENNEQFF | TRBJ2-1 | TRBV10-3 | - | -
TGTGCCTGGAGTGTATCTCTTCCCGAAGGGACCCAGTACTTC | CAWSVSLPEGTQYF | TRBJ2-5 | TRBV30 | once | -
TGTGCCAGCGGGGAACAGGGTTCAAGTGATAACTATGGCTACACCTTC | CASGEQGSSDNYGYTF | TRBJ1-2 | TRBV7-9 | few | -
TGCGCCAGCAGCTTGATGAGCACAGATACGCAGTATTTT | CASSLMSTDTQYF | TRBJ2-3 | TRBV5-1 | - | -
TGTGCCAGCAGTTTCTTAGCACAGCACTCTGAAGCTTTCTTT | CASSFLAQHSEAFF | TRBJ1-1 | TRBV28 | once | -
TGTGCCTGGACCGCCGAGGGGGACACCGGGGAGCTGTTTTTT | CAWTAEGDTGELFF | TRBJ2-2 | TRBV30 | - | -
TGTGCCAGCAGTCATACTCGGGGCCAAATAAGCACAGATACGCAGTATTTT | CASSHTRGQISTDTQYF | TRBJ2-3 | TRBV28 | - | -
TGTGCCAGCAGCGTAGGGTCTAGCGGACGGGACGAGCAGTACTTC | CASSVGSSGRDEQYF | TRBJ2-7 | TRBV9 | once | TRBD2
TGTGCCAGCAGCTCCGGGCCGCCCCATCTTAACCTAGAAGCTTTCTTT | CASSSGPPHLNLEAFF | TRBJ1-1 | TRBV7-2 | - | -
TGTGCCAGCACAGGGTCCTATAATTCACCCCTCCACTTT | CASTGSYNSPLHF | TRBJ1-6 | TRBV25-1 | - | -
TGCGCCAGCAGCTTCGAGGCCCAGGGACATAGGGAGACCCAGTACTTC | CASSFEAQGHRETQYF | TRBJ2-5 | TRBV5-1 | few | -
TGTGCCAGCAGCTCCCCGGGAGCGGAGCAGTACTTC | CASSSPGAEQYF | TRBJ2-7 | TRBV5-4 | few | -
TGTGCCAGCAATGGGGGCTACAATGAGCAGTTCTTC | CASNGGYNEQFF | TRBJ2-1 | TRBV6-5 | - | -
TGTGCCAGCTCACCGGTAGGTCCGCTCACAGATACGCAGTATTTT | CASSPVGPLTDTQYF | TRBJ2-3 | TRBV18 | - | -
TGTGCCAGCAGTCCCTCAACCGGGGAGCTGTTTTTT | CASSPSTGELFF | TRBJ2-2 | TRBV6-5 | - | -
TGTGCCAGCAGCCCTCTTGGGTCCCATCAGCCCCAGCATTTT | CASSPLGSHQPQHF | TRBJ1-5 | TRBV7-6 | few | -
TGTGCCAGCAGCTTGGGGGCTGACTACGAGCAGTACTTC | CASSLGADYEQYF | TRBJ2-7 | TRBV5-4 | - | -
TGTGCCAGCAGCGCAAAATTGGGACTAGCGGACGCGAACACCGGGGAGCTGTTTTTT | CASSAKLGLADANTGELFF | TRBJ2-2 | TRBV9 | - | TRBD2
TGTGCCAGCAGCGTAGGGGGGACAGGGATTGAGCAAGAGACCCAGTACTTC | CASSVGGTGIEQETQYF | TRBJ2-5 | TRBV9 | - | TRBD1
TGTGCCAGCAGTTTAAGTGGCGCAGATACGCAGTATTTT | CASSLSGADTQYF | TRBJ2-3 | TRBV7-2 | - | -
TGTGCCTGGAGTGGGGCGGGGGCTGACACCGGGGAGCTGTTTTTT | CAWSGAGADTGELFF | TRBJ2-2 | TRBV30 | - | -
TGTGCCAGCAGCTCCGGACAGATATACGAGCAGTACTTC | CASSSGQIYEQYF | TRBJ2-7 | TRBV11-2 | - | -
TGTGCCTGGAGGGATGACACGAAGCCCTGGGGCACTGAAGCTTTCTTT | CAWRDDTKPWGTEAFF | TRBJ1-1 | TRBV30 | once | -
TGTGCCAGCAGCTTAGCCACCACTGAAGCTTTCTTT | CASSLATTEAFF | TRBJ1-1 | TRBV7-9 | - | -
TGTGCCACCAGCAAAGGGTACGAGCAGTACTTC | CATSKGYEQYF | TRBJ2-7 | TRBV15 | - | -
TGCAGCGTGGGTGGGACTAGCGGATACAATGAGCAGTTCTTC | CSVGGTSGYNEQFF | TRBJ2-1 | TRBV29-1 | - | TRBD2
TGTGCCAGCAGCCAGGAACAAACCCTCTACGAGCAGTACTTC | CASSQEQTLYEQYF | TRBJ2-7 | TRBV28 | medium-sized | -
TGTGCCAGCAGCGGACCAACGTCCTACGAGCAGTACTTC | CASSGPTSYEQYF | TRBJ2-7 | TRBV6-5 | - | -
TGTGCCAGCTCACCCGAGTTAGAGGGACTAGCCAAAAACATTCAGTACTTC | CASSPELEGLAKNIQYF | TRBJ2-4 | TRBV18 | - | -
TGCGCCAGCAGCTTGGAGGGTAGGATGTCCTACGAGCAGTACTTC | CASSLEGRMSYEQYF | TRBJ2-7 | TRBV5-1 | medium-sized | -
TGTGCCAGCAGTTACGATCGGCGGGAGGGCACAGATACGCAGTATTTT | CASSYDRREGTDTQYF | TRBJ2-3 | TRBV6-5 | - | TRBD2
TGTGCCAGCAGTTTCGTACAGGGAGGAACTGAAGCTTTCTTT | CASSFVQGGTEAFF | TRBJ1-1 | TRBV28 | once | -
TGTGCCAGCAGCGTAGTCGTGGGGTCGAACACTGAAGCTTTCTTT | CASSVVVGSNTEAFF | TRBJ1-1 | TRBV9 | few | -
TGTGCCAGCAGCGGTGACAGGGGCAGTGGCACTGAAGCTTTCTTT | CASSGDRGSGTEAFF | TRBJ1-1 | TRBV5-6 | few | TRBD1
TGTGCCAGCGCCGCAAACACCATATATTTT | CASAANTIYF | TRBJ1-3 | TRBV21-1 | - | -
TGTGCCAGCAGCCAGAGCCTAGATACCTACGAGCAGTACTTC | CASSQSLDTYEQYF | TRBJ2-7 | TRBV14 | few | -
TGTGCCAGCAGCCACACCTCAAGCAGAACCAAAAACATTCAGTACTTC | CASSHTSSRTKNIQYF | TRBJ2-4 | TRBV7-9 | - | -